This T cell receptor beta chain was recorded in a study of T cell responses to AZD1222 COVID-19 vaccine. CDR3 length equals 12 residues. With 5 bases removed from V and 1 base from J, the gap between germline ends came to 5 bases. Germline CDR1 reads MNHEY; CDR2 reads SVGAGI. TCRdb's copy holds only in-frame clones and misses some; the assay was immunoSEQ multiplex PCR. Here the sample spans roughly 160,000 clones, 88% being singletons. As concerns this clone: Antigen unknown.

Study-wide points: Only a handful of AZD1222 recipients, six or seven in all, had baseline seropositivity. Donors in the cohort were predominantly white British and more often female, and clonal diversity was possibly underestimated. Researchers report vaccine-associated CD4 TCRs spanning spike, with dominance at 160-218 and 743-854. Sampling captured repertoires only after the peak T cell response.

The material was peripheral blood, obtained 28 days after the second AZD1222 dose. V is TRBV6-5 and J is TRBJ2-5; TRBD1 might be the D (5 bases). The receptor comes from an adult who received the AZD1222 COVID-19 vaccine. As DNA, the CDR3 is TGTGCCAGCAGTCAGGGCCAAGAGACCCAGTACTTC. It codes for CASSQGQETQYF.